The 21 T cell receptor beta chains listed next were all sequenced from one sample in a study of cytomegalovirus exposure and HLA in healthy donors. Using immunoSEQ multiplex PCR, the repertoire was profiled, and TCRdb retains in-frame clones only, with some absent. This table has under 400,000 clones, approximately 91% appearing once. The sample consisted of PBMCs. Receptors were obtained from a man aged 25-40 years in good health and CMV-seronegative.

The chain has TRBV4-1 and TRBJ2-7, with D possibly matching TRBD1 (6 bases). Germline V gene data show CDR1 as MGHRA and CDR2 as YSYEKL. Trimming pared 3 bases from V and 2 bases from J, leaving 8 bases between. The length of the CDR3 is 13 residues. In nucleotides, the CDR3 is TGCGCCAGCAGCCACGGACAGACCTACGAGCAGTACTTC. Its protein is CASSHGQTYEQYF.

The V call is TRBV9, the J call TRBJ2-5, with D possibly TRBD2 on 5 matching bases. There are 14 residues in the CDR3. Germline-derived CDR1 and CDR2 are SGDLS and YYNGEE. Between the trimmed V and J ends, which lost 0 bases and 3 bases, there was a span of 9 bases. CDR3 nucleotide sequence: TGTGCCAGCAGCGTAGGAGCGGTAGAAGAGACCCAGTACTTC. Protein: CASSVGAVEETQYF. The full variable domain, in which reference TRBV9 and TRBJ2-5 provide the parts outside the CDR3, is DSGVTQTPKHLITATGQRVTLRCSPRSGDLSVYWYQQSLDQGLQFLIQYYNGEERAKGNILERFSAQQFPDLHSELNLSSLELGDSALYFCASSVGAVEETQYFGPGTRLLVL.

A single count supports this clone. This chain joins TRBV9 and TRBJ1-2; a possible D gene is TRBD1 (5 bases). Trimming stripped 0 bases from V and 4 bases from J, with 10 bases between. This CDR3 region has 14 residues. Germline lookup yields CDR1 SGDLS and CDR2 YYNGEE. The CDR3 reads CASSVGGGTYGYTF. In DNA form, the CDR3 reads TGTGCCAGCAGCGTAGGCGGGGGGACCTATGGCTACACCTTC. Supplemented by reference TRBV9 and TRBJ1-2, the full variable domain reads DSGVTQTPKHLITATGQRVTLRCSPRSGDLSVYWYQQSLDQGLQFLIQYYNGEERAKGNILERFSAQQFPDLHSELNLSSLELGDSALYFCASSVGGGTYGYTFGSGTRLTVV.

CDR3 bases: TGTGCCAGCAGTTTATTCAGGGGTCACTCCTACGAGCAGTACTTC. Protein: CASSLFRGHSYEQYF. J is TRBJ2-7 and V is TRBV6-5; TRBD1 might be the D (6 bases). The ends were cut back, 4 bases at V and 0 bases at J, with 13 bases in the middle. CDR1 is MNHEY and CDR2 is SVGAGI in the germline V gene. The CDR3 has 15 amino acids.

V gene TRBV6-5 combines with J gene TRBJ1-6; the D gene is possibly TRBD1 (6 bases). This CDR3 spans 16 amino acids. The ends were cut back, 0 bases at V and 6 bases at J, with 12 bases in the middle. Per the germline V gene, CDR1 is MNHEY and CDR2 is SVGAGI. CDR3 bases: TGTGCCAGCAGTTACTCCCAGGGGCTAACTAATTCACCCCTCCACTTT. It yields the protein CASSYSQGLTNSPLHF.

The CDR3 DNA is TGTGCCAGCAGCGTAGAAGGGGGCCGGGCCGGGGAGCTGTTTTTT. Encoded protein: CASSVEGGRAGELFF. The V gene is TRBV9, the J gene TRBJ2-2; TRBD1 matches 7 bases. The trim removed 0 bases at V and 6 bases at J, leaving 5 bases unmatched. CDR3 length: 15 residues. Germline V lookup: CDR1 SGDLS, CDR2 YYNGEE.

This rearrangement joins TRBV11-2 to TRBJ2-3, with 7 positions matching TRBD1. This CDR3 has 14 residues. The V gene end was trimmed by 5 bases and the J gene end by 3 bases; junction bases not matched to a gene: 5. CDR1 SGHAT and CDR2 FQNNGV come from the germline V gene. CDR3 sequence reads: CASSQGTATDTQYF. CDR3 sequence (DNA): TGTGCCAGCAGCCAAGGGACAGCTACAGATACGCAGTATTTT.

The chain couples TRBV6-1 to TRBJ1-6; tentatively, D is TRBD1 (6 bases). From germline, CDR1 is MNHNS and CDR2 SASEGT. The length of the CDR3 is 13 residues. V lost 11 bases to trimming and J lost 9 bases, with 17 bases between them. The DNA for the CDR3 is TGTGCCTGCTTGGGGGCCCTGTTTTCACCCCTCCACTTT. It yields the protein CACLGALFSPLHF.

This rearrangement joins TRBV9 to TRBJ2-3; 8 bases are a match to TRBD2. CDR3 size: 17 residues. V lost 0 bases, J lost 2 bases, and 8 bases stayed unmatched. Germline V CDR1 and CDR2: SGDLS, YYNGEE. CDR3 sequence reads: CASSVDLPGGTTDTQYF. CDR3 DNA sequence: TGTGCCAGCAGCGTAGACCTTCCGGGGGGGACCACAGATACGCAGTATTTT. The variable domain in full, completed from reference TRBV9 and TRBJ2-3, reads DSGVTQTPKHLITATGQRVTLRCSPRSGDLSVYWYQQSLDQGLQFLIQYYNGEERAKGNILERFSAQQFPDLHSELNLSSLELGDSALYFCASSVDLPGGTTDTQYFGPGTRLTVL.

This clone has just one count. The chain links TRBV5-1 to TRBJ2-1, with D possibly TRBD2 on 6 matching bases. CDR3 size: 14 residues. The germline V and J ends were trimmed by 4 bases and 3 bases, with 11 bases remaining between them. Germline values: CDR1 SGHRS, CDR2 YFSETQ. The CDR3 DNA is TGCGCCAGCAGCCCCGGGACTTACTACAATGAGCAGTTCTTC. Translating gives CASSPGTYYNEQFF.

This clone appeared a single time. This chain connects TRBV7-9 to TRBJ2-3; the D gene is possibly TRBD1 (6 bases). The V end lost 4 bases, the J end lost 3 bases, and 14 bases lay between the germline ends. CDR1 and CDR2 (germline): SEHNR, FQNEAQ (reference sequence). CDR3 size: 15 residues. CDR3: CASSSPTGQTDTQYF. The CDR3 nucleotides read TGTGCCAGCAGCTCACCGACAGGACAAACAGATACGCAGTATTTT.

The chain uses TRBV30 and TRBJ1-3, with a weak D call TRBD1 (6 bases). V lost 3 bases and J lost 0, with 9 bases in between. The V gene's germline CDR1 is GTSNPN and CDR2 SVGIG (reference sequence). CDR3 size: 14 residues. The CDR3 loop reads CAWRQGHSGNTIYF. The CDR3 nucleotides read TGTGCCTGGAGGCAGGGACACTCTGGAAACACCATATATTTT.

The gene calls are TRBV27 and TRBJ2-2; 7 bases agree with TRBD1. J gave up 4 bases and V 6 bases, and 5 bases lay outside the gene matches. CDR1 MNHEY and CDR2 SMNVEV come from the germline V gene (reference sequence). This CDR3 is 14 amino acids long. CDR3 nucleotide sequence: TGTGCCAGCAGCCCTTCAGGGGGCACCGGGGAGCTGTTTTTT. Its translation: CASSPSGGTGELFF.

The rearrangement uses TRBV4-1 and TRBJ1-5; D is perhaps TRBD1 (5 bases). The CDR3 has 15 amino acids. V was pared by 4 bases and J by 3 bases, with 13 bases between. CDR1 MGHRA and CDR2 YSYEKL come from the germline V gene. In nucleotides, the CDR3 is TGCGCCAGCAGCCCCCCCGACAGCTACAATCAGCCCCAGCATTTT. It specifies CASSPPDSYNQPQHF.

V is TRBV6-5 and J is TRBJ1-5, with D possibly matching TRBD1 (6 bases). The V end was cut by 2 bases, the J end by 6 bases, with 8 bases between. Germline loops: CDR1 MNHEY, CDR2 SVGAGI. There are 13 residues in the CDR3. The CDR3 coding sequence is TGTGCCAGCAGTTACCTCAGGGGTCAGCCCCAGCATTTT. Translated: CASSYLRGQPQHF.

The V and J genes are TRBV5-4 and TRBJ2-3; D possibly corresponds to TRBD1 (5 bases). The germline CDR1 and CDR2 sequences are SGHNT and YYREEE (reference sequence). V was pared by 4 bases and J by 7 bases, with 10 bases between. This CDR3 is built from 12 residues. The CDR3 loop reads CASSRQGYTQYF. The CDR3 region has the DNA TGTGCCAGCAGCCGTCAGGGCTATACGCAGTATTTT.

This sequence joins TRBV11-2 and TRBJ2-4, with D unclear. V was shortened by 3 bases and J by 9 bases, with 6 bases between the two germline ends. This CDR3 has 11 amino acids. The germline V gene encodes CDR1 SGHAT and CDR2 FQNNGV. The CDR3 loop reads CASSFSGIQYF. Written as DNA, the CDR3 is TGTGCCAGCAGCTTTTCGGGCATTCAGTACTTC.

The chain employs TRBV29-1 and TRBJ2-7, with D possibly matching TRBD1 (6 bases). The CDR3 consists of 14 residues. V was clipped by 6 bases and J by 0 bases, with 15 bases between them. CDR1 is SQVTM, CDR2 ANQGSEA, per germline. The CDR3: CSVGTGTPSYEQYF. CDR3 nucleotide sequence: TGCAGCGTGGGAACCGGGACACCCTCCTACGAGCAGTACTTC.

The V gene is TRBV11-2, the J gene TRBJ1-5, with D perhaps TRBD1 (6 bases). CDR3 length: 14 residues. In germline, CDR1 is SGHAT, CDR2 FQNNGV. Trimming pared 1 base from V and 4 bases from J, leaving 8 bases between. The CDR3 nucleotides read TGTGCCAGCAGCTTAGCTACAGGGAATCAGCCCCAGCATTTT. This encodes CASSLATGNQPQHF.

The rearrangement links TRBV4-1 to TRBJ1-3; D is undetermined. Germline lookup yields CDR1 MGHRA and CDR2 YSYEKL. Trimming removed 4 bases from V and 0 bases from J, with 16 bases in between. CDR3 length equals 17 residues. CDR3 protein: CASSPGFPRGSGNTIYF. The CDR3 nucleotides read TGCGCCAGCAGCCCTGGTTTTCCCCGAGGCTCTGGAAACACCATATATTTT.

The chain joins TRBV5-1 to TRBJ1-3; a weak D match, TRBD1 (6 bases). V was shortened by 4 bases and J by 0 bases, with 17 bases between the two germline ends. The CDR3 length is 17 residues. Germline loops: CDR1 SGHRS, CDR2 YFSETQ. The CDR3 spells CASSPAGAAGSGNTIYF. The CDR3 nucleotides are TGCGCCAGCAGCCCAGCGGGGGCTGCAGGCTCTGGAAACACCATATATTTT.